Each of the 21 T cell receptor beta chains below was sequenced from the same sample in a study of cytomegalovirus exposure and HLA in healthy donors. The PCR was carried out with 60 Vbeta primers and 13 Jbeta primers. Some clones are missing from TCRdb's copy, which holds only in-frame ones; the method was immunoSEQ multiplex PCR. The table shows some 96,000 clones, with 76% occurring only once. Material: PBMCs. The receptors derive from a man in his forties or fifties in good health and CMV-seronegative.

This clone was counted once. The chain joins TRBV7-2 to TRBJ2-6; a weak D match, TRBD2 (6 bases). In germline, CDR1 is SGHTA, CDR2 FQGNSA. This CDR3 has 16 amino acids. V lost 1 base to trimming and J lost 2 bases, with 9 bases between them. The CDR3: CASSLVWGAGANVLTF. DNA for the CDR3: TGTGCCAGCAGCTTAGTCTGGGGGGCTGGGGCCAACGTCCTGACTTTC.

The rearrangement uses TRBV7-2 and TRBJ2-5; TRBD2 aligns across 7 bases. Matching the DNA end better, TRBJ2-7 makes the J call doubtful. CDR3 length: 15 amino acids. In germline, CDR1 is SGHTA, CDR2 FQGNSA. The CDR3 nucleotides read TGTGCCAGCAGCTTAGCGGGGGGAGGGCCCTACGAGCAGTACTTC. This codes for CASSLAGGGPYEQYF.

The chain is built from TRBV7-9 and TRBJ2-5, with a tentative D call TRBD1 (5 bases). The J call may be in error: the DNA end matches TRBJ2-7 better. Germline V gene data show CDR1 as SEHNR and CDR2 as FQNEAQ (reference sequence). The CDR3 covers 12 residues. In DNA, the CDR3 is TGTGCCAGCAGCTTGACAGCCTACGAGCAGTACTTC. Protein product: CASSLTAYEQYF.

On this clone: The junction differs from germline at one of its ends, possibly a read error. The chain recombines TRBV7-9 with TRBJ2-2; TRBD2 might be the D (5 bases). The germline CDR1 and CDR2 sequences are SEHNR and FQNEAQ (reference sequence). This CDR3 is built from 12 residues. The CDR3 here is CSSSLGRRKLFF. The CDR3 coding sequence is TGTTCCAGCAGCTTAGGACGGAGGAAACTGTTTTTT.

This clone was counted between two and nine times. The chain uses TRBV11-2 and TRBJ2-1; 14 bases align to TRBD2. Per germline, CDR1 SGHAT and CDR2 FQNNGV. This CDR3 contains 16 residues. With V trimmed by 5 bases and J by 9 bases, 9 bases remained unmatched. The CDR3 DNA reads TGTGCCAGCAGCCAGTTGGGACTAGCGGGAGACGGTGAGCAGTTCTTC. Residues: CASSQLGLAGDGEQFF.

The rearrangement links TRBV9 to TRBJ1-1; TRBD1 might be the D (6 bases). The CDR3 consists of 14 residues. Germline CDR1 is SGDLS and CDR2 is YYNGEE. V was shortened by 2 bases and J by 3 bases, with 11 bases between the two germline ends. The CDR3 here is CASSVTGSYTEAFF. CDR3 sequence (DNA): TGTGCCAGCAGCGTTACAGGGTCCTACACTGAAGCTTTCTTT.

In its sample, this clone was seen a few times. The CDR3 nucleotides read TGTGCCAGCAGCTTGCTTGGACAGGGAGGGGGTGGCTACACCTTC. It translates to CASSLLGQGGGGYTF. This chain connects TRBV5-6 to TRBJ1-2, with 8 bases matching TRBD1. The CDR3 extends over 15 amino acids. The V and J ends lost 1 base and 7 bases, in that order; junction bases with no gene match: 9. Germline CDR1 SGHDT, CDR2 YYEEEE.

This clone came up a few times. The sample contains more than one DNA sequence encoding this CDR3. The chain is built from TRBV27 and TRBJ2-7; TRBD1 matches at 9 bases. V shed 2 bases, J shed 4 bases, and the junction held 6 bases outside the gene matches. The CDR3 sequence is 15 residues long. The germline CDR1 and CDR2 sequences are MNHEY and SMNVEV (reference sequence). The CDR3 protein is CASSLVQGAGYEQYF. CDR3 DNA: TGTGCCAGCAGTTTAGTACAGGGGGCTGGGTACGAGCAGTACTTC.

A few counts support this clone. This rearrangement joins TRBV27 to TRBJ1-5, with D maybe TRBD1 (6 bases). CDR1 and CDR2 from the germline V gene are MNHEY and SMNVEV (reference sequence). Trimming removed 3 bases at V and 1 base at J, with 10 bases between. CDR3 length: 15 amino acids. The CDR3 is CASSLQGRSNQPQHF. The CDR3 nucleotides are TGTGCCAGCAGTTTGCAGGGGAGAAGCAATCAGCCCCAGCATTTT.

The V call is TRBV5-1, the J call TRBJ1-1; D remains ambiguous. Germline CDR1 reads SGHRS; CDR2 reads YFSETQ. The V end lost 10 bases, the J end lost 5 bases, and 12 bases lay between the germline ends. CDR3 length: 11 residues. CDR3 sequence reads: CAVQEGTEAFF. CDR3 coding DNA: TGCGCCGTCCAGGAGGGTACTGAAGCTTTCTTT. Using reference TRBV5-1 and TRBJ1-1 for the parts outside the CDR3, the full variable domain is KAGVTQTPRYLIKTRGQQVTLSCSPISGHRSVSWYQQTPGQGLQFLFEYFSETQRNKGNFPGRFSGRQFSNSRSEMNVSTLELGDSALYLCAVQEGTEAFFGQGTRLTVV.

The chain combines TRBV4-3 with TRBJ2-3; 9 bases map to TRBD2. The V and J ends lost 4 bases and 6 bases, in that order; junction bases with no gene match: 2. This CDR3 has 13 amino acids. Germline CDR1 reads LGHNA; CDR2 reads YSLEER. CDR3 region: CASSRGGADTQYF. CDR3 nucleotide sequence: TGCGCCAGCAGCCGCGGGGGGGCGGATACGCAGTATTTT.

This clone was counted a few times. The rearrangement uses TRBV5-1 and TRBJ2-3; 9 bases map to TRBD1. This CDR3 region has 17 residues. CDR1 SGHRS and CDR2 YFSETQ come from the germline V gene. J was trimmed by 0 bases and V by 0 bases; bases with no gene match: 5. This chain's CDR3 is CASSLVTGGFSTDTQYF. CDR3 DNA: TGCGCCAGCAGCTTGGTAACAGGGGGCTTCAGCACAGATACGCAGTATTTT.

The chain links TRBV9 to TRBJ2-7; possible D gene TRBD1, 8 bases. The germline V gene encodes CDR1 SGDLS and CDR2 YYNGEE. This CDR3 has 13 amino acids. Trimming stripped 4 bases from V and 4 bases from J, with 12 bases between. In DNA form, the CDR3 reads TGTGCCAGCAGCCACAGGGGGGGGTACGAGCAGTACTTC. Its protein is CASSHRGGYEQYF. Using reference TRBV9 and TRBJ2-7 for the parts outside the CDR3, the full variable domain is DSGVTQTPKHLITATGQRVTLRCSPRSGDLSVYWYQQSLDQGLQFLIQYYNGEERAKGNILERFSAQQFPDLHSELNLSSLELGDSALYFCASSHRGGYEQYFGPGTRLTVT.

This chain connects TRBV19 to TRBJ2-1; a possible D gene is TRBD2 (6 bases). This CDR3 is 15 amino acids long. Germline values: CDR1 LNHDA, CDR2 SQIVND (reference sequence). The germline V and J ends were trimmed by 4 bases and 4 bases, with 14 bases remaining between them. This CDR3 reads CASSTLARAYNEQFF. The CDR3, as DNA: TGTGCCAGTAGTACGCTAGCGAGAGCGTACAATGAGCAGTTCTTC.

This rearrangement joins TRBV10-3 to TRBJ2-7, with TRBD2 matching 9 bases. CDR1 ENHRY and CDR2 SYGVKD come from the germline V gene. The CDR3 loop spans 13 amino acids. J lost 4 bases, V lost 7 bases, and 5 bases had no gene match. The CDR3 spells CAIKWREGYEQYF. The CDR3 DNA sequence: TGTGCCATCAAGTGGCGGGAGGGGTACGAGCAGTACTTC.

This clone was picked up a small number of times. The J gene is TRBJ1-3, the V gene TRBV10-3; D gene ambiguous. V was trimmed by 6 bases and J by 2 bases, leaving 8 bases between them. The germline CDR1 and CDR2 sequences are ENHRY and SYGVKD. This CDR3 is 13 amino acids long. The DNA of the CDR3 is TGTGCCATCAGAGGAGGTCCTGGAAACACCATATATTTT. Translating gives CAIRGGPGNTIYF.

The rearrangement joins TRBV11-2 to TRBJ1-3; 7 bases are a match to TRBD1. The CDR3 sequence is 14 residues long. CDR1 is SGHAT and CDR2 is FQNNGV in the germline V gene. Trimming cost V 3 bases and J 4 bases; bases outside gene matches: 3. The CDR3 loop reads CASSLTGSGNTIYF. CDR3 bases: TGTGCCAGCAGCTTGACAGGGTCCGGAAACACCATATATTTT.

This chain joins TRBV5-4 and TRBJ2-3, with 7 nucleotides matching TRBD2. The CDR3 covers 16 residues. With V trimmed by 4 bases and J by 0 bases, 8 bases remained unmatched. Germline CDR1 reads SGHNT; CDR2 reads YYREEE (reference sequence). The CDR3 DNA follows: TGTGCCAGCAGCCTGGCTAGCGGCCGAAGCACAGATACGCAGTATTTT. It codes for CASSLASGRSTDTQYF.

The gene calls are TRBV28 and TRBJ1-1, with 7 nucleotides matching TRBD1. Per the germline V gene, CDR1 is MDHEN and CDR2 is SYDVKM. Trimming removed 2 bases from V and 6 bases from J; junction bases left unmatched: 3. The CDR3 has 13 residues. This CDR3 reads CASSLRGLAEAFF. CDR3 DNA: TGTGCCAGCAGTTTAAGGGGGCTGGCTGAAGCTTTCTTT.

This clone was found a few times. The chain is built from TRBV19 and TRBJ1-2; perhaps TRBD1 as D (5 bases). Germline V gene data show CDR1 as LNHDA and CDR2 as SQIVND (reference sequence). Trimming cost V 6 bases and J 7 bases, with 12 bases left between them. The CDR3 has 12 amino acids. The CDR3 region is CASSGGGRGYTF. The CDR3 bases are TGTGCCAGTAGCGGGGGGGGACGTGGCTACACCTTC.

CDR3: CSVDPGSHGYTF. CDR3 nucleotide sequence: TGCAGCGTTGACCCAGGGTCCCATGGCTACACCTTC. This rearrangement joins TRBV29-1 to TRBJ1-2; perhaps TRBD1 as D (5 bases). Germline values: CDR1 SQVTM, CDR2 ANQGSEA. CDR3 length: 12 amino acids. V gave up 3 bases and J gave up 6 bases, with 11 bases separating them.